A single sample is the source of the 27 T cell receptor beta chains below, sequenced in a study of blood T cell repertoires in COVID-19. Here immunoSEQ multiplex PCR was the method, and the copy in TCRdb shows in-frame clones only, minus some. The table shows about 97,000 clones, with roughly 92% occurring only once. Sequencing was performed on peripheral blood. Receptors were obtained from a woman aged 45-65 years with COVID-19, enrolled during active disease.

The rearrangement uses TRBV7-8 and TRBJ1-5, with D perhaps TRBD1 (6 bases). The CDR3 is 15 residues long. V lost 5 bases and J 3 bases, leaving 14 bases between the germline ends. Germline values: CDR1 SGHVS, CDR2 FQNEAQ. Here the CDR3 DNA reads TGTGCCAGCAGCCAAACAGGGCGCTTCAATCAGCCCCAGCATTTT. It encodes CASSQTGRFNQPQHF.

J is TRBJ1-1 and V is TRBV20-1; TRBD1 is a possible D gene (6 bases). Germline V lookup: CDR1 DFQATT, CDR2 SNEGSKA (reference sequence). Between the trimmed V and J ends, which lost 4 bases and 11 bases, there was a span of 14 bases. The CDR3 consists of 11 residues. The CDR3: CSAITGTMAFF. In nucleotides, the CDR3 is TGCAGTGCTATTACCGGGACAATGGCTTTCTTT.

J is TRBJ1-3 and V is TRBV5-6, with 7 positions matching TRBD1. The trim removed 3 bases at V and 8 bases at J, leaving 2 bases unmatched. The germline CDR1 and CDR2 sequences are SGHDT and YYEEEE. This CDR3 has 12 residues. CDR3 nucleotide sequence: TGTGCCAGCAGCTCAACAGGGGACACCATATATTTT. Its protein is CASSSTGDTIYF.

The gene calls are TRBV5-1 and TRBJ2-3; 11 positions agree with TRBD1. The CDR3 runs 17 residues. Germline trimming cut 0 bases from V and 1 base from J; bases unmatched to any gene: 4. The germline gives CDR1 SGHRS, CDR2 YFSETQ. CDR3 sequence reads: CASSLGLGQGGTDTQYF. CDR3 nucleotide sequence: TGCGCCAGCAGCTTGGGTCTGGGACAGGGGGGCACAGATACGCAGTATTTT.

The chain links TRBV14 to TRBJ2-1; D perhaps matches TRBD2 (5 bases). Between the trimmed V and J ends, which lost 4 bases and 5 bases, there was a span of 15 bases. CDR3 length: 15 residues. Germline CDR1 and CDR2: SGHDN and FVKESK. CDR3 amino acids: CASSRVGVWDNEQFF. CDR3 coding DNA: TGTGCCAGCAGCCGAGTGGGAGTCTGGGACAATGAGCAGTTCTTC.

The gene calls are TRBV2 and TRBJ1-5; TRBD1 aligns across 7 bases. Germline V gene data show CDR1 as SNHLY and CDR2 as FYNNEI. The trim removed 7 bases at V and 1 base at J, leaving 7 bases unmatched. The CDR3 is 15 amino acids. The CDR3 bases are TGTGCCAGCACTAAACAGGGGCCGAGCAATCAGCCCCAGCATTTT. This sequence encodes CASTKQGPSNQPQHF.

The CDR3: CASSLFQGPSPLHF. The CDR3 DNA sequence: TGTGCCAGCAGCTTGTTCCAGGGTCCCTCACCCCTCCACTTT. This chain connects TRBV5-4 to TRBJ1-6; a possible D gene is TRBD1 (5 bases). Trimming cost V 1 base and J 10 bases, with 12 bases left between them. Germline V gives CDR1 SGHNT, CDR2 YYREEE (reference sequence). The CDR3 totals 14 residues.

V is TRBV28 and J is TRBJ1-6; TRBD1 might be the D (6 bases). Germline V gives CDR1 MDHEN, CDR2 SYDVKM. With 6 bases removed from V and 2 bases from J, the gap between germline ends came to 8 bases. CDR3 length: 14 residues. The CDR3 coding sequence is TGTGCCAGCAGAGAGGGGGCCTATAATTCACCCCTCCACTTT. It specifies CASREGAYNSPLHF.

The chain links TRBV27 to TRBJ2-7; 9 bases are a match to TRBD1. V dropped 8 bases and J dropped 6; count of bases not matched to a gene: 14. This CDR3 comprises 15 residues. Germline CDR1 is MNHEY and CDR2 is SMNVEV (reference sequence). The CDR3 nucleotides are TGTGCCAGCCTCTCCCTCGGACAGGGGTGGGTCGAGCAGTACTTC. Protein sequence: CASLSLGQGWVEQYF.

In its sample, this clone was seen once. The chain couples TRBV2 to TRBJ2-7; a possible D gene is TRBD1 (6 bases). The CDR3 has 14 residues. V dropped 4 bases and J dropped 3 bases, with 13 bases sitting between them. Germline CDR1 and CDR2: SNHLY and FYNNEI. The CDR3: CASSAEVGGYEQYV. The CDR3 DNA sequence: TGTGCCAGCAGTGCGGAAGTAGGGGGCTACGAGCAGTACGTC.

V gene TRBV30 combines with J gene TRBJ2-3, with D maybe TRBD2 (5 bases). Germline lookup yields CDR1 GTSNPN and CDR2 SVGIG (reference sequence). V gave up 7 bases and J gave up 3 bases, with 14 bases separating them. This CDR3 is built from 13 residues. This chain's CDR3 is CASSGGRTDTQYF. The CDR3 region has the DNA TGTGCCTCCAGCGGAGGTCGGACAGATACGCAGTATTTT.

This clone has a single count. The CDR3 protein is CASSLGVGGSDTQYF. CDR3 in DNA: TGTGCCAGCAGCTTAGGAGTCGGGGGATCAGATACGCAGTATTTT. The chain carries TRBV7-2 and TRBJ2-3; D is perhaps TRBD2 (6 bases). This CDR3 comprises 15 residues. Per the germline V gene, CDR1 is SGHTA and CDR2 is FQGNSA. V was cut by 1 base and J by 4 bases, with 12 bases left in between.

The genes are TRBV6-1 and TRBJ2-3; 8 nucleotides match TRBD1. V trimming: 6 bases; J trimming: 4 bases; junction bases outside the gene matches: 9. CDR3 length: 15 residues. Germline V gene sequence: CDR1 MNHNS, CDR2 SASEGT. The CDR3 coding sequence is TGTGCCAGCAGACCGACAGGGGCATTTTCAGATACGCAGTATTTT. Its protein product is CASRPTGAFSDTQYF.

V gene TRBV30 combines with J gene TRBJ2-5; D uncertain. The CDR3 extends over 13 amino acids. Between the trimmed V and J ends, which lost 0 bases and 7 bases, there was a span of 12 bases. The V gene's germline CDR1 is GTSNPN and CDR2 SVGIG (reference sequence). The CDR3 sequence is CAWSVERVGTQYF. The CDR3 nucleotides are TGTGCCTGGAGTGTAGAGCGAGTAGGGACCCAGTACTTC.

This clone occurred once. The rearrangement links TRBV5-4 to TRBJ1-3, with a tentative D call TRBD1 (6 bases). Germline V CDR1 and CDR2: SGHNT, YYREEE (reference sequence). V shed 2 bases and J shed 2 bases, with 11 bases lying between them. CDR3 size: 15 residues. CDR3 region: CASSLQGTPGNTIYF. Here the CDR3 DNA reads TGTGCCAGCAGCTTACAGGGTACCCCTGGAAACACCATATATTTT.

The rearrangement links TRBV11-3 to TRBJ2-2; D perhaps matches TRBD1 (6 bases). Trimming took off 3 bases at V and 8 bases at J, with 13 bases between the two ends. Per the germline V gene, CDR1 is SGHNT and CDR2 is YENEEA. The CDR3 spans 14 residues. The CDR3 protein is CASSFTGYSGELFF. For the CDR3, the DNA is TGTGCCAGCAGCTTTACAGGGTATTCAGGGGAGCTGTTTTTT.

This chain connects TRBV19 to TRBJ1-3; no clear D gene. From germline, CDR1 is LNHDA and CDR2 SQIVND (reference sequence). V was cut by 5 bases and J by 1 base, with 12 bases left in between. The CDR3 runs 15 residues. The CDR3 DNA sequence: TGTGCCAGTAGTCGTACGTGGGCATCTGGAAACACCATATATTTT. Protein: CASSRTWASGNTIYF.

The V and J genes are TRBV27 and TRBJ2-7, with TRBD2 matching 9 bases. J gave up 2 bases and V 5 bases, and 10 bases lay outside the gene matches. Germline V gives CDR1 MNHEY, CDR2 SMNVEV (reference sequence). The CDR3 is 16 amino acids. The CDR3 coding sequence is TGTGCCAGCAGTGGTCTAGCGGGGCCTCCTACCTACGAGCAGTACTTC. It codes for CASSGLAGPPTYEQYF.

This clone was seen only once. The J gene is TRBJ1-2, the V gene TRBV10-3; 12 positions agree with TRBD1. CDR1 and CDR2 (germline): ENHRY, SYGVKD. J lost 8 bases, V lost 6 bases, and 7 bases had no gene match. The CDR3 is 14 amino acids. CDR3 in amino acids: CAIRPGQGALGYTF. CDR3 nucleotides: TGTGCCATCAGGCCGGGACAGGGGGCGTTAGGCTACACCTTC.

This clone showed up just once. The CDR3 sequence is CASSLGLGSDNEQFF. The CDR3 DNA follows: TGTGCCAGCAGCTTAGGACTAGGGTCCGACAATGAGCAGTTCTTC. This chain links TRBV7-8 with TRBJ2-1, with TRBD2 as a possible D gene (6 bases). CDR3 size: 15 residues. CDR1 and CDR2 (germline): SGHVS, FQNEAQ. V dropped 1 base and J dropped 5 bases, with 12 bases sitting between them.

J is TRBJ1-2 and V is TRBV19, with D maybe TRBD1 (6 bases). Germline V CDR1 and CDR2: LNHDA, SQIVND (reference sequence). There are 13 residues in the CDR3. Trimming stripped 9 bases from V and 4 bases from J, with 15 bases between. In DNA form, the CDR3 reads TGTGCCAGCTACCGGGACATGGGCTATGGCTACACCTTC. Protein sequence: CASYRDMGYGYTF.

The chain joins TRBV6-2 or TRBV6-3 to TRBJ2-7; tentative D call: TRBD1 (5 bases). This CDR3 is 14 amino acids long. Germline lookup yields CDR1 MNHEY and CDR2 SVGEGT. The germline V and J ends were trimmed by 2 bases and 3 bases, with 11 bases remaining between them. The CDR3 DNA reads TGTGCCAGCAGTTACGGGGCAGGATACTACGAGCAGTACTTC. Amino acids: CASSYGAGYYEQYF.

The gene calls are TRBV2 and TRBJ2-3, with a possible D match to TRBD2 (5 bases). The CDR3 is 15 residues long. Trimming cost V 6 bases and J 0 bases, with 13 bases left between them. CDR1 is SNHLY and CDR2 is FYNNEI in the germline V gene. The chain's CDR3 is CASSRTLYSTDTQYF. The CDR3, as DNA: TGTGCCAGCAGCCGGACTCTCTATAGCACAGATACGCAGTATTTT.

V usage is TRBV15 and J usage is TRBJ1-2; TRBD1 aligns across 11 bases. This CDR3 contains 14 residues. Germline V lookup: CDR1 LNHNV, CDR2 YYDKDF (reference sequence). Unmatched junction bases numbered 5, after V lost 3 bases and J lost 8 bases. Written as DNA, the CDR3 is TGTGCCACCAGCAGGGGACAGGGGGAGACGGGCTACACCTTC. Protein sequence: CATSRGQGETGYTF. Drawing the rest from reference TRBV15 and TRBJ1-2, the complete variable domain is DAMVIQNPRYQVTQFGKPVTLSCSQTLNHNVMYWYQQKSSQAPKLLFHYYDKDFNNEADTPDNFQSRRPNTSFCFLDIRSPGLGDTAMYLCATSRGQGETGYTFGSGTRLTVV.

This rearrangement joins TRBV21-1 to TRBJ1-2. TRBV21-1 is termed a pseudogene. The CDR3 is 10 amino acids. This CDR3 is CASKRRPGPF. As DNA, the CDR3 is TGTGCCAGCAAGAGGAGACCCGGCCCCTTC.

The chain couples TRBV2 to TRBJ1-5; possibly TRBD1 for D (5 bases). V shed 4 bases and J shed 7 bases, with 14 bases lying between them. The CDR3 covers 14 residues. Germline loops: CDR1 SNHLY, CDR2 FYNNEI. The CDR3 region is CASSGGREGQPQHF. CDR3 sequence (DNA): TGTGCCAGCAGTGGGGGGAGGGAAGGGCAGCCCCAGCATTTT.

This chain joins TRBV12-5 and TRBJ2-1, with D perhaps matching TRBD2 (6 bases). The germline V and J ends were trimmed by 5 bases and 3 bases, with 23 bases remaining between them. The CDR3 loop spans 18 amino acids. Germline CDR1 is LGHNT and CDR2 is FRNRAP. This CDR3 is CASGLSPGLTPLYNEQFF. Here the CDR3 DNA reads TGTGCTAGTGGTCTATCACCGGGACTCACCCCTCTCTACAATGAGCAGTTCTTC.